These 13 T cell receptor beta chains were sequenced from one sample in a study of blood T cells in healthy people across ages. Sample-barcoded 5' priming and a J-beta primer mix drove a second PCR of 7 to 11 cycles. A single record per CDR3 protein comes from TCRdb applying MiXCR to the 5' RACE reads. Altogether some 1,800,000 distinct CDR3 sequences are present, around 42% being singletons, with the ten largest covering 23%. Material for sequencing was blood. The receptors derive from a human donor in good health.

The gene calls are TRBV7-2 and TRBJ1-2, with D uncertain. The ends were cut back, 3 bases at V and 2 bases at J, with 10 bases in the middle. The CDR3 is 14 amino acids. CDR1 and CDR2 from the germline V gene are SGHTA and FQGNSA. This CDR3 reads CASSFYGGNYGYTF. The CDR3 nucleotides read TGTGCCAGCAGCTTCTACGGCGGAAACTATGGCTACACCTTC.

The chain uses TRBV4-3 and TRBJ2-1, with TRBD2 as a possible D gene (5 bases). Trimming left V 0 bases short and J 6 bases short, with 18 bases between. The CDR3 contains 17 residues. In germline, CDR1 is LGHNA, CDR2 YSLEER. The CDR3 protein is CASSQDWKDSPVNEQFF. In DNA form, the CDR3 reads TGCGCCAGCAGCCAAGATTGGAAGGACTCACCGGTCAATGAGCAGTTCTTC.

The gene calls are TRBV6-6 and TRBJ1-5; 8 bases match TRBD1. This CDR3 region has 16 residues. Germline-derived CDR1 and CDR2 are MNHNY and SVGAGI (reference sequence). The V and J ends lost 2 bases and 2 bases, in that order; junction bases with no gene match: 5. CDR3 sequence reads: CASSYGPGQGNQPQHF. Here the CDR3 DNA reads TGTGCCAGCAGTTACGGGCCGGGACAGGGCAATCAGCCCCAGCATTTT.

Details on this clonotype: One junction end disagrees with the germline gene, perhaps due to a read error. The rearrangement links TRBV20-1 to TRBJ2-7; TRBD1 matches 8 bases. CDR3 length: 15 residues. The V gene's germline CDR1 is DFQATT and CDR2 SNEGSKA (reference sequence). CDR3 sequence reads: CSAKSAGQGNHEQYF. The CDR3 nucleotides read TGCAGCGCTAAGAGTGCCGGACAGGGCAACCACGAGCAGTACTTC.

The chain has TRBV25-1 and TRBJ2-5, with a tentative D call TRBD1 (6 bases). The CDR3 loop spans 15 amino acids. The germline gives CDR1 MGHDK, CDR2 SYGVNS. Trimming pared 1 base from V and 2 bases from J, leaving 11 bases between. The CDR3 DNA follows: TGTGCCAGCAGTGAATGGACAGTCCTTCAAGAGACCCAGTACTTC. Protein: CASSEWTVLQETQYF. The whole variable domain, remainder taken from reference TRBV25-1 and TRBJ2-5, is EADIYQTPRYLVIGTGKKITLECSQTMGHDKMYWYQQDPGMELHLIHYSYGVNSTEKGDLSSESTVSRIRTEHFPLTLESARPSHTSQYLCASSEWTVLQETQYFGPGTRLLVL.

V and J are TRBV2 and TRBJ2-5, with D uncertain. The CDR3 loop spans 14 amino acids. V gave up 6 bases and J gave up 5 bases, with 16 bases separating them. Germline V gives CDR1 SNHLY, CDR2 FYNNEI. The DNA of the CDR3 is TGTGCCAGCAGCTCCGGGCCCACGAGGGAGACCCAGTACTTC. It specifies CASSSGPTRETQYF.

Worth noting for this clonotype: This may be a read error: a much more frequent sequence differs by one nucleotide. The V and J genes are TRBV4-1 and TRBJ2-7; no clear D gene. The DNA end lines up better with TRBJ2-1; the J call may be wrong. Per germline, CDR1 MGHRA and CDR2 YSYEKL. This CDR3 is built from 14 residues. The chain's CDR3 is CARSQDRSYNEQFF. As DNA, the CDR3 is TGCGCCCGCAGCCAAGATCGGTCCTACAATGAGCAGTTCTTC.

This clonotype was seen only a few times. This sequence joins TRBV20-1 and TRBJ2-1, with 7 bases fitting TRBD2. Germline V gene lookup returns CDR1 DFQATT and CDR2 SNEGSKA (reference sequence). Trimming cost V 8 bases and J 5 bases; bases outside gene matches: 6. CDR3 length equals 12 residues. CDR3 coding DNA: TGCAGTCCCAAGCGGGGCAACAATGAGCAGTTCTTC. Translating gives CSPKRGNNEQFF.

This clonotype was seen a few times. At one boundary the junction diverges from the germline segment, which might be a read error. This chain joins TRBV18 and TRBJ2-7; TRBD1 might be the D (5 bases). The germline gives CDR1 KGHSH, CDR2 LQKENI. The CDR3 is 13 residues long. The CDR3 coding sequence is TGTGCCAGCTCACCTGACAGTTCCTGCGAGCAGTACTTC. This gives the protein CASSPDSSCEQYF.

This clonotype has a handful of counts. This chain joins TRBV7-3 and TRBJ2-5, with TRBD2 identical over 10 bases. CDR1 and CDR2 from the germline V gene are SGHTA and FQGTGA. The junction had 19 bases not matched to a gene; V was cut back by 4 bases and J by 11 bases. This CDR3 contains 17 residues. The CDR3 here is CASSSFLAGGSENEQYF. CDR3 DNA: TGTGCCAGCAGCTCATTCTTAGCGGGGGGATCTGAGAATGAGCAGTACTTC.

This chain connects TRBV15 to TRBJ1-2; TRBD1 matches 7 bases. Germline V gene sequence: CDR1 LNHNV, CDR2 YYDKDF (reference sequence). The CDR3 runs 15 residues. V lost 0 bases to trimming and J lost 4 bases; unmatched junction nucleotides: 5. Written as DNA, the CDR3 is TGTGCCACCAGCAGAGATATTGACAGGGCCTATGGCTACACCTTC. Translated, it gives CATSRDIDRAYGYTF.

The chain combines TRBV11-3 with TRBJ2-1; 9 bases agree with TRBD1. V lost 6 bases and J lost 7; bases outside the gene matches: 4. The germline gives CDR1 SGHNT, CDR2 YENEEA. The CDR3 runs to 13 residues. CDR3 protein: CASRGTGRNEQFF. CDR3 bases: TGTGCCAGCAGGGGGACAGGGAGGAATGAGCAGTTCTTC.

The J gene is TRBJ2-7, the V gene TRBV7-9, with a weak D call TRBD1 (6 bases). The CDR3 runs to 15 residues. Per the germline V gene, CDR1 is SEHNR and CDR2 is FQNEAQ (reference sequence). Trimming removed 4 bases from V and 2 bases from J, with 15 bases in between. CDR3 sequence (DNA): TGTGCCAGCAGCTCGATTACCGACAGGACCTACGAGCAGTACTTC. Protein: CASSSITDRTYEQYF.